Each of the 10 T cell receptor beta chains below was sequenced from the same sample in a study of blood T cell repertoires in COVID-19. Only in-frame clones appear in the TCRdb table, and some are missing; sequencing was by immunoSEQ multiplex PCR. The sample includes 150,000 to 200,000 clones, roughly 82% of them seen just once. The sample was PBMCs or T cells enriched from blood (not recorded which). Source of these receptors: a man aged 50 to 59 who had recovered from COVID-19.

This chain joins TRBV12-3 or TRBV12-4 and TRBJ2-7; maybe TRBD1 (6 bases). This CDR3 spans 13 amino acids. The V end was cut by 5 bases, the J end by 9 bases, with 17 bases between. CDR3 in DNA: TGTGCCAGCAGTCTTACAAAGGGGGATGTGCAGTACTTC. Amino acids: CASSLTKGDVQYF.

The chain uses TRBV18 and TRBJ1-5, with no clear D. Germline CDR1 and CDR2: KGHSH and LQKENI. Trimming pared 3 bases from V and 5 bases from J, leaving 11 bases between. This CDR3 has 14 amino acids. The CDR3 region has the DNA TGTGCCAGCTCACCTTTGGCGGTTGATCAGCCCCAGCATTTT. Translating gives CASSPLAVDQPQHF.

The CDR3 is CASSRSAGSSNQPQHF. CDR3 coding DNA: TGTGCCAGCAGCAGATCCGCAGGATCTAGCAATCAGCCCCAGCATTTT. V usage is TRBV2 and J usage is TRBJ1-5; D is uncertain. CDR3 size: 16 residues. Between the trimmed V and J ends, which lost 6 bases and 0 bases, there was a span of 15 bases. Per germline, CDR1 SNHLY and CDR2 FYNNEI.

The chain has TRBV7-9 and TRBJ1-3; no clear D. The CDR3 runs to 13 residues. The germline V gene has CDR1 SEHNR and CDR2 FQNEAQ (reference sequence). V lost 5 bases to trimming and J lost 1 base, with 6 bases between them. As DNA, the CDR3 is TGTGCCAGCAGCCGCCGGTCTGGAAACACCATATATTTT. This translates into CASSRRSGNTIYF.

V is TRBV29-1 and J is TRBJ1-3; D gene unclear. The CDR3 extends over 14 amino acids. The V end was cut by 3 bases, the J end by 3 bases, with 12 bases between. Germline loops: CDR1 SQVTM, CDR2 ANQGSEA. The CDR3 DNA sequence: TGCAGCGTTGATTCCACTTCGGGTGGAAACACCATATATTTT. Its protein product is CSVDSTSGGNTIYF.

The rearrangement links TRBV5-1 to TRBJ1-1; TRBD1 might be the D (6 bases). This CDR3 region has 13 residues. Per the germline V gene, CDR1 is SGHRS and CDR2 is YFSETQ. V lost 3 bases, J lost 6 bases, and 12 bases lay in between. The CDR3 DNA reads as TGCGCCAGCAGCTCCGGGGGGCAGGCTGAAGCTTTCTTT. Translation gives CASSSGGQAEAFF.

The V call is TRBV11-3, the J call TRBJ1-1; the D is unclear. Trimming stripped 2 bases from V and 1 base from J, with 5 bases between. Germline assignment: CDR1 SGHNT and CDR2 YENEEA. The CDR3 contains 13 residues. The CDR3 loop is CASSLRENTEAFF. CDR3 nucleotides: TGTGCCAGCAGCTTACGGGAGAACACTGAAGCTTTCTTT.

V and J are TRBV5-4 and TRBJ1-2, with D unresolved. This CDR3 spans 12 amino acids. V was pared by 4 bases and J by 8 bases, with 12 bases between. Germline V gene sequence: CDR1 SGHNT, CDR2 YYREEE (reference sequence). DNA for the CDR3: TGTGCCAGCAGCCCTTTCTTCGGGGGCTACACCTTC. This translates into CASSPFFGGYTF.

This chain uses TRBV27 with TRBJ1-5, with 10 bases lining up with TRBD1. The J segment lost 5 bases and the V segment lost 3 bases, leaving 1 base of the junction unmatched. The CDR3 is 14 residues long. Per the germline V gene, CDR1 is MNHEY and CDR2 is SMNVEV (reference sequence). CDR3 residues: CASSFGTGDQPQHF. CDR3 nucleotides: TGTGCCAGCAGTTTCGGGACAGGGGATCAGCCCCAGCATTTT.

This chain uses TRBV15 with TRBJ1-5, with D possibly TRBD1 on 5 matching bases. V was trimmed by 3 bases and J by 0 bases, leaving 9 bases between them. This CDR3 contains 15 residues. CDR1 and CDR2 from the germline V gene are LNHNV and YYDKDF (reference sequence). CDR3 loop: CATSSDSYSNQPQHF. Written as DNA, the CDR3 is TGTGCCACCAGCAGTGACAGCTATAGCAATCAGCCCCAGCATTTT.